Below are 15 T cell receptor beta chains sequenced from a single sample in a study of blood T cells in healthy people across ages. The use of a sample-barcoded 5' primer and a J-beta primer mix characterized a second PCR of roughly 7 to 11 cycles. From the 5' RACE reads, TCRdb called clonotypes with MiXCR, one entry per CDR3 protein. This table has about 1.5 million distinct CDR3 sequences, 35% to 45% appearing once. The sequencing sample was made of blood. These receptors were taken from a woman aged 18-29 years in good health.

The chain employs TRBV2 and TRBJ2-7; 11 bases fit TRBD1. The germline CDR1 and CDR2 sequences are SNHLY and FYNNEI. The V segment lost 4 bases and the J segment 3 bases; nucleotides outside the gene matches: 2. This CDR3 region has 14 residues. Here the CDR3 DNA reads TGTGCCAGCAGTGTGGACAGGGGGCACTACGAGCAGTACTTC. Translated: CASSVDRGHYEQYF.

The V call is TRBV4-1, the J call TRBJ1-2; 7 bases align to TRBD1. V shed 0 bases and J 8 bases; nucleotides not matched to a gene: 9. This CDR3 has 15 amino acids. Germline CDR1 is MGHRA and CDR2 is YSYEKL. CDR3 amino acids: CASSQEGQDRRGYTF. In DNA, the CDR3 is TGCGCCAGCAGCCAAGAAGGACAGGACAGAAGGGGCTACACCTTC.

A few counts support this clonotype. The V call is TRBV7-2, the J call TRBJ1-5; D call uncertain. This CDR3 is built from 14 residues. Germline CDR1 is SGHTA and CDR2 is FQGNSA. V was pared by 3 bases and J by 5 bases, with 11 bases between. The CDR3, as DNA: TGTGCCAGCAGCTTTACGTGGTACGATCAGCCCCAGCATTTT. Protein sequence: CASSFTWYDQPQHF. The variable domain in full, with the rest retrieved from reference TRBV7-2 and TRBJ1-5, is GAGVSQSPSNKVTEKGKDVELRCDPISGHTALYWYRQSLGQGLEFLIYFQGNSAPDKSGLPSDRFSAERTGGSVSTLTIQRTQQEDSAVYLCASSFTWYDQPQHFGDGTRLSIL.

This clonotype was counted ten times or more. This rearrangement joins TRBV29-1 to TRBJ2-5; D is uncertain. Trimming took off 6 bases at V and 5 bases at J, with 10 bases between the two ends. The CDR3 covers 11 residues. The germline CDR1 and CDR2 sequences are SQVTM and ANQGSEA. For the CDR3, the DNA is TGCAGCGTGAGACCCGGGGAGACCCAGTACTTC. This sequence encodes CSVRPGETQYF.

V gene TRBV15 combines with J gene TRBJ2-2; no clear D. Germline CDR1 LNHNV, CDR2 YYDKDF (reference sequence). This CDR3 has 11 amino acids. V was shortened by 3 bases and J by 7 bases, with 3 bases between the two germline ends. The CDR3 bases are TGTGCCACCAGCAGCGGCGGGGAGCTGTTTTTT. This codes for CATSSGGELFF.

The V gene is TRBV7-2, the J gene TRBJ2-5; no reliable D call. V gave up 5 bases and J gave up 5 bases, with 12 bases separating them. The CDR3 spans 13 residues. Germline lookup yields CDR1 SGHTA and CDR2 FQGNSA. The CDR3 nucleotides read TGTGCCAGCAGCCAACTTCCTATGGAGACCCAGTACTTC. This translates into CASSQLPMETQYF. Filled out from reference TRBV7-2 and TRBJ2-5, the complete variable domain reads GAGVSQSPSNKVTEKGKDVELRCDPISGHTALYWYRQSLGQGLEFLIYFQGNSAPDKSGLPSDRFSAERTGGSVSTLTIQRTQQEDSAVYLCASSQLPMETQYFGPGTRLLVL.

This chain uses TRBV12-3 or TRBV12-4 with TRBJ2-1; D may be TRBD2 (6 bases). V gave up 0 bases and J gave up 5 bases, with 11 bases separating them. CDR3 length: 15 amino acids. In DNA form, the CDR3 reads TGTGCCAGCAGTTTAGCGCCTGCGGGGAACAATGAGCAGTTCTTC. The encoded protein is CASSLAPAGNNEQFF.

The chain uses TRBV20-1 and TRBJ2-5; 9 bases are a match to TRBD1. The junction had 15 bases not matched to a gene; V was cut back by 5 bases and J by 5 bases. This CDR3 is built from 16 residues. Germline-derived CDR1 and CDR2 are DFQATT and SNEGSKA (reference sequence). The CDR3 is CSAPDLFGQGIETQYF. In DNA form, the CDR3 reads TGCAGTGCTCCCGACTTATTCGGACAGGGGATTGAGACCCAGTACTTC.

This chain connects TRBV4-3 to TRBJ1-4; D possibly corresponds to TRBD1 (5 bases). Germline V gives CDR1 LGHNA, CDR2 YSLEER. The CDR3 length is 14 residues. The V and J ends lost 4 bases and 10 bases respectively, with 16 bases between them. CDR3 region: CASSLQGDSRKLFF. For the CDR3, the DNA is TGCGCCAGCAGCCTTCAGGGCGACTCGAGAAAACTGTTTTTT.

The CDR3 nucleotides read TGTGCCAGCAAAATGACAGACTCCTACGAGCAGTACTTC. It is translated as CASKMTDSYEQYF. The chain has TRBV5-6 and TRBJ2-7; tentatively, D is TRBD1 (5 bases). The V end lost 6 bases, the J end lost 0 bases, and 10 bases lay between the germline ends. The germline gives CDR1 SGHDT, CDR2 YYEEEE. This CDR3 comprises 13 residues.

Only a few counts were recorded for this clonotype. The rearrangement links TRBV28 to TRBJ2-3; TRBD2 matches at 7 bases. The junction had 7 bases not matched to a gene; V was cut back by 7 bases and J by 3 bases. The CDR3 covers 14 residues. Germline V gene sequence: CDR1 MDHEN, CDR2 SYDVKM. In nucleotides, the CDR3 is TGTGCCAGCATTGGGACTATTCGAACAGATACGCAGTATTTT. Translation gives CASIGTIRTDTQYF.

This clonotype was seen once. At one boundary the junction diverges from the germline segment, which might be a read error. The V gene is TRBV7-7, the J gene TRBJ2-3; D might be TRBD1 or TRBD2, each matching 5 bases. The CDR3 is 17 amino acids. CDR1 is SSHAT, CDR2 FNYEAQ, per germline (reference sequence). CDR3 nucleotide sequence: TGTGCTAGCAGCTCCGGGGCTTCCCTCTACGGCCCCGATACGCAGTATTTT. It is translated as CASSSGASLYGPDTQYF.

As to this clonotype: Sequence at one end of the junction differs from germline and may be a read error. The chain links TRBV12-3 or TRBV12-4 to TRBJ2-7, with no clear D. The CDR3 sequence is 11 residues long. The CDR3 DNA sequence: TGCGCCAGCAGCCGAGGCCCCGAGCAGTACTTC. It encodes CASSRGPEQYF.

This sequence joins TRBV20-1 and TRBJ2-1; 10 bases agree with TRBD2. The CDR3 runs 15 residues. Germline V CDR1 and CDR2: DFQATT, SNEGSKA (reference sequence). J lost 10 bases, V lost 6 bases, and 15 bases had no gene match. CDR3 nucleotides: TGCAGTGCAGTATTAGCGGGAGGCCGACGTGGGGAGCAGTTCTTC. Amino acids: CSAVLAGGRRGEQFF.

This clonotype turned up a few times. This chain uses TRBV9 with TRBJ2-1; 9 bases match TRBD1. In germline, CDR1 is SGDLS, CDR2 YYNGEE. The CDR3 runs 16 residues. J was trimmed by 7 bases and V by 2 bases; bases with no gene match: 10. CDR3 residues: CASSVGPGQGENEQFF. The DNA for the CDR3 is TGTGCCAGCAGCGTCGGACCGGGACAGGGAGAAAATGAGCAGTTCTTC.